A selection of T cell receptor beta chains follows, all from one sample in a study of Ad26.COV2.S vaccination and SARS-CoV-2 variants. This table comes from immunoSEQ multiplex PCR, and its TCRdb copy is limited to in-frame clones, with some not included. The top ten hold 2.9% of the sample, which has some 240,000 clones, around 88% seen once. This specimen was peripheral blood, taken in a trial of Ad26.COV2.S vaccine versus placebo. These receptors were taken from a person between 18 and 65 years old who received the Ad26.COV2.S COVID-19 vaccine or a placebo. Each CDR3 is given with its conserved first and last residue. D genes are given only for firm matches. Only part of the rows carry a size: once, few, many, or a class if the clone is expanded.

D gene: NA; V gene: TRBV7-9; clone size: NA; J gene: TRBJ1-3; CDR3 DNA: TGTGCCAGCAGCTTAGCACCAGGGGCGAACTCTGGAAACACCATATATTTT; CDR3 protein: CASSLAPGANSGNTIYF
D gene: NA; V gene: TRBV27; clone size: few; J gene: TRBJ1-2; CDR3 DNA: TGTGCCAGCAGTTTAAACAGTAACTATGGCTACACCTTC; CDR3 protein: CASSLNSNYGYTF
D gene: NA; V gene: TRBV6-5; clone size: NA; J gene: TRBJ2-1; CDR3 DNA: TGTGCCAGCTGGTGGCGGGACATGGAGTTCTTC; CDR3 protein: CASWWRDMEFF
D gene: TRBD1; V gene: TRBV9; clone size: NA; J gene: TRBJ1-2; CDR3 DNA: TGTGCCAGCAGCGTAGGGAACAGGGGATCTCCTAACTATGGCTACACCTTC; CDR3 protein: CASSVGNRGSPNYGYTF
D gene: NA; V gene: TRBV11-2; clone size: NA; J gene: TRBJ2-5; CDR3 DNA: TGTGCCAGCAGTCTATCGTCAGGCCAAGAGACCCAGTACTTC; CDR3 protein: CASSLSSGQETQYF
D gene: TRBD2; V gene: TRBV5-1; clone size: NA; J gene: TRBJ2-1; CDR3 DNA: TGCGCCAGCAGCTTGGAGGGCGGGAGGGCCGGAAGTGAGCAGTTCTTC; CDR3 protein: CASSLEGGRAGSEQFF
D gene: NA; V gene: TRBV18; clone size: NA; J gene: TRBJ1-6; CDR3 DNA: TGTGCCAGCTCACCACCCGGGTGGGATCACCTCCACTTT; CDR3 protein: CASSPPGWDHLHF
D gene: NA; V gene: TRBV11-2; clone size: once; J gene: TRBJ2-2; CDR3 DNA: TGTGCCAGCAGCTCGATGGGGGGGGCACGAAGGACCGGGGAGCTGTTTTTT; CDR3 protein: CASSSMGGARRTGELFF
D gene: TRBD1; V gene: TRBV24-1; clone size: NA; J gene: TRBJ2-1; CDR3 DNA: TGTGCCACCAGTGACACCGGGACAGGGTACAATGAGCAGTTCTTC; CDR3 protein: CATSDTGTGYNEQFF
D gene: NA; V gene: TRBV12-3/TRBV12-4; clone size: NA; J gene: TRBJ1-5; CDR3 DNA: TGTGCCAGCAGTTTTTCGGGGAATCAGCCCCAGCATTTT; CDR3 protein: CASSFSGNQPQHF
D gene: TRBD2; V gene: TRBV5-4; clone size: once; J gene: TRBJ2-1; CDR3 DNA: TGTGCCAGCAGAACGTTCTCCGGGACTAGCGGTTACAATGAGCAGTTCTTC; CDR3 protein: CASRTFSGTSGYNEQFF
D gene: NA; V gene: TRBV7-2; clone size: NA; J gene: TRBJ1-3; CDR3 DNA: TGTGCCAGCAGCTTTCGTACCCTCAAGAGCTCTGGAAACACCATATATTTT; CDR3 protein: CASSFRTLKSSGNTIYF
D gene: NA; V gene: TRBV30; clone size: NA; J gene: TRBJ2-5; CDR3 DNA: TGTGCCTGGAGTGTAATAGGTCTGGGGGGGACCCAGTACTTC; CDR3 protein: CAWSVIGLGGTQYF
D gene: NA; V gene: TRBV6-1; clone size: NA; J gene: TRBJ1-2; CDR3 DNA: TGTGCCAGCAGTTTGGGGAAGGGATCAAACTATGGCTACACCTTC; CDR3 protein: CASSLGKGSNYGYTF
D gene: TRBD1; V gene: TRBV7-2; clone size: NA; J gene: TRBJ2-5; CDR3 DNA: TGTGCCAGCAACAGACAGGGAACGGGAGAGACCCAGTACTTC; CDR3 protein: CASNRQGTGETQYF
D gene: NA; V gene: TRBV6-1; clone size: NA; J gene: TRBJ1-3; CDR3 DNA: TGTGCCAGCAGTGAACTTGGACAGATATATTTT; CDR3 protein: CASSELGQIYF
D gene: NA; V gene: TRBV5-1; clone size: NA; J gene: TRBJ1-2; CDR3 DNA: TGCGCCAGCAGCTTTCTTCAGTCCTATGGCTACACCTTC; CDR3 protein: CASSFLQSYGYTF
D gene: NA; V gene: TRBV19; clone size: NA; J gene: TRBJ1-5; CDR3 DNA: TGTGCCAGTAGAACCCGGGACATTGGGTATCAGCCCCAGCATTTT; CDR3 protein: CASRTRDIGYQPQHF
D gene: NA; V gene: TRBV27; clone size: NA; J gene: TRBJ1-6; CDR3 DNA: TGTGCCAGCAGAAGAACCGAGTCACCCCTCCACTTT; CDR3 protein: CASRRTESPLHF
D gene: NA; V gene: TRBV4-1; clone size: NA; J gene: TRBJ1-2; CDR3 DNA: TGCGCCAGCAGCCGAACGGGGGTCCCAAGGGATGGCTACACCTTC; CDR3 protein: CASSRTGVPRDGYTF
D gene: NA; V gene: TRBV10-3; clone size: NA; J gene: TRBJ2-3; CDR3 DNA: TGTGCCATCAGTGGGGGAGATACGCAGTATTTT; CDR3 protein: CAISGGDTQYF
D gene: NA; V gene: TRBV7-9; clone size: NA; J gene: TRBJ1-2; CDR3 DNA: TGTGCCAGCAGCCCGGACAGCCCTCTTTCCTATGGCTACACCTTC; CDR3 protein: CASSPDSPLSYGYTF
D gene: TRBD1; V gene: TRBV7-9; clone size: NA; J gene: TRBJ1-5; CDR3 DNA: TGTGCCAGCAGCCGGACAGGGGGTAGCAATCAGCCCCAGCATTTT; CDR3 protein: CASSRTGGSNQPQHF
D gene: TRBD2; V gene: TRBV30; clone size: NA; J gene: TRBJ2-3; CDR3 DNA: TGTGCCTGGACTCGAGGGAATCTAGCGGGAGCGGATACGCAGTATTTT; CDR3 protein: CAWTRGNLAGADTQYF
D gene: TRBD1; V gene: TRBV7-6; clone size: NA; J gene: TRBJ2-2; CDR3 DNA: TGTGCCAGCAGCTTATCCCGGGACAGGGCTATGACCGGGGAGCTGTTTTTT; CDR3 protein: CASSLSRDRAMTGELFF
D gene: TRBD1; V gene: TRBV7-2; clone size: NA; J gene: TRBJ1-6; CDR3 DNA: TGTGCCAGCGGGACAGGGGTATTCGTTAATCGCCTCCACTTT; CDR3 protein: CASGTGVFVNRLHF
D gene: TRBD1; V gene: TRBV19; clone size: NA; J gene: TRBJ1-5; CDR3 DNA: TGTGCCAGTAGTATGTCGGGACAGGGATGGAGCAATCAGCCCCAGCATTTT; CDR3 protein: CASSMSGQGWSNQPQHF
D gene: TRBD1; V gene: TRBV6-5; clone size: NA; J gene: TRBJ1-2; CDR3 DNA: TGTGCCAGCAGTCGGACAGGGATCGGTGGCTACACCTTC; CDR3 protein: CASSRTGIGGYTF
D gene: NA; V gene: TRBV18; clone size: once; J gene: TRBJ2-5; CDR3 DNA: TGTGCCAGCTCACCCCAAGACGGGACCCAGTACTTC; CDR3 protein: CASSPQDGTQYF
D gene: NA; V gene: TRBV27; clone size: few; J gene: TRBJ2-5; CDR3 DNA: TGTGCCAGCAGTTTCGCAGGGACAAACCGAGAGACCCAGTACTTC; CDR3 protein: CASSFAGTNRETQYF
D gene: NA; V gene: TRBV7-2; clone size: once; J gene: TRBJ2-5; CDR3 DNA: TGTGCCAGCAGCTTAAACGTACAAGAGACCCAGTACTTC; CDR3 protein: CASSLNVQETQYF
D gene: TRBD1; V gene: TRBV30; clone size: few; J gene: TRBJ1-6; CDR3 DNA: TGTGCCTGGCACCCAAAGGACAGGGACAATTCACCCCTCCACTTT; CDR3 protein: CAWHPKDRDNSPLHF
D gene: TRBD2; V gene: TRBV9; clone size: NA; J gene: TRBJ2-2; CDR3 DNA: TGTGCCAGCAGCGTCGAACTAGCGGGAGGGCCGAACGGGGAGCTGTTTTTT; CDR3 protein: CASSVELAGGPNGELFF
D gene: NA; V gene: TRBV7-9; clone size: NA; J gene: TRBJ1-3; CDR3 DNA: TGTGCCAGCAGGGGGCTGGCTGGAAACACCATATATTTT; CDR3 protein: CASRGLAGNTIYF
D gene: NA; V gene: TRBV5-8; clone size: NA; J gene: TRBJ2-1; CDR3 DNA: TGTGCCAGCAGCTTGTCGCCTTCCTACAATGAGCAGTTCTTC; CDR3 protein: CASSLSPSYNEQFF
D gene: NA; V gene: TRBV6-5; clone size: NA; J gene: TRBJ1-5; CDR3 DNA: TGTGCCAGCTCTTGGGATGATCAGCCCCAGCATTTT; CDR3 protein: CASSWDDQPQHF
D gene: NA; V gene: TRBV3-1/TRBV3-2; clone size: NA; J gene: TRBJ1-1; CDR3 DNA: TGTGCCAGCAGCCTATCTACCCGGAACACTGAAGCTTTCTTT; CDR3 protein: CASSLSTRNTEAFF
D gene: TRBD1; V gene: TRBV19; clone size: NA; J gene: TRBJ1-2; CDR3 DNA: TGTGCCAGTAGTCCTCTCCGGACAGGGGGGAATGGCTACACCTTC; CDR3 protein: CASSPLRTGGNGYTF
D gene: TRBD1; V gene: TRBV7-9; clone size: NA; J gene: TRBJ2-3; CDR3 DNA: TGTGCCAGCAGCTTATGGGGACAGGGCACAGATACGCAGTATTTT; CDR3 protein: CASSLWGQGTDTQYF
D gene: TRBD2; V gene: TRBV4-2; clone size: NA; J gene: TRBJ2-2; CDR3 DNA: TGTGCCAGCAGGGGACTAGCGGCCGCGAACACCGGGGAGCTGTTTTTT; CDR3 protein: CASRGLAAANTGELFF
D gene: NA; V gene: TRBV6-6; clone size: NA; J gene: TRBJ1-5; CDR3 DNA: TGTGCCAGCAGCCAAGGGGAATATAGCAATCAGCCCCAGCATTTT; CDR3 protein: CASSQGEYSNQPQHF
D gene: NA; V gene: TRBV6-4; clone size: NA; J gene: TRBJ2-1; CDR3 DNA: TGTGCCAGCAGTGGTCAGGGGGGGGTCACGAAGAACGAGCAGTTCTTC; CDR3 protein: CASSGQGGVTKNEQFF
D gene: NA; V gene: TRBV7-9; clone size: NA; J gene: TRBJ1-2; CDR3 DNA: TGTGCCAGCAGCTTAGCAGTAGATGGCTACACCTTC; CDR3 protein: CASSLAVDGYTF
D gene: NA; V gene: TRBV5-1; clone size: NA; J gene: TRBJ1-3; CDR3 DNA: TGCGCCAGCAGCGGGGCTGGAAACACCATATATTTT; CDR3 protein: CASSGAGNTIYF
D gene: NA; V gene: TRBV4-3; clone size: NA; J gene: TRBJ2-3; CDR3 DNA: TGCGCCAGCAGCCATCTGGGGGTCGCTAGCACAGATACGCAGTATTTT; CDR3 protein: CASSHLGVASTDTQYF
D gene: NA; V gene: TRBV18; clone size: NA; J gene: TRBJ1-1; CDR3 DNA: TGTGCCAGCTCACCAGCCAGGGGCCGATCCACTGAAGCTTTCTTT; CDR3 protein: CASSPARGRSTEAFF
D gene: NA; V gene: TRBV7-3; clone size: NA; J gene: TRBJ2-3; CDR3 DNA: TGTGCCAGCAGCTTCTCAACGGGAACAGCAGATACGCAGTATTTT; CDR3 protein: CASSFSTGTADTQYF